The 24 T cell receptor beta chains in this list originate from one sample, sequenced in a study of blood T cell repertoires in COVID-19. Measured with immunoSEQ multiplex PCR; TCRdb has only the in-frame clones, and not every one. The sample shows approximately 150,000 clones, about 85% of them seen only once. The specimen sequenced was peripheral blood. The receptors stem from a man aged 40-49 years with acute or convalescent COVID-19.

V is TRBV28 and J is TRBJ2-7; TRBD2 matches 7 bases. Unmatched junction bases numbered 17, after V lost 2 bases and J lost 7 bases. The length of the CDR3 is 17 residues. CDR1 is MDHEN and CDR2 is SYDVKM in the germline V gene. The CDR3 sequence is CASSLGPLGGVGSEQYF. CDR3 sequence (DNA): TGTGCCAGCAGTTTAGGCCCCCTGGGGGGGGTGGGTAGTGAGCAGTACTTC.

The chain carries TRBV7-3 and TRBJ2-5, with TRBD2 matching over 8 bases. Germline values: CDR1 SGHTA, CDR2 FQGTGA. The CDR3 is 15 residues long. V shed 2 bases and J 4 bases; nucleotides not matched to a gene: 6. As DNA, the CDR3 is TGTGCCAGCAGCTTACAGCGGGGGCCCTCAGAGACCCAGTACTTC. Encoded protein: CASSLQRGPSETQYF.

The gene calls are TRBV7-2 and TRBJ2-7, with TRBD1 matching 7 bases. V lost 3 bases, J lost 4 bases, and 3 bases stayed unmatched. CDR3 length: 13 residues. CDR1 is SGHTA, CDR2 FQGNSA, per germline. The CDR3 nucleotides read TGTGCCAGCAGCTTGACAGGGCAATACGAGCAGTACTTC. Amino acid sequence: CASSLTGQYEQYF.

This clone was seen only once. The sample holds other DNA sequences that translate to the same CDR3. This chain connects TRBV30 to TRBJ2-7; tentatively, D is TRBD2 (6 bases). Trimming pared 0 bases from V and 7 bases from J, leaving 7 bases between. The CDR3 length is 11 residues. Germline assignment: CDR1 GTSNPN and CDR2 SVGIG (reference sequence). The CDR3 loop reads CAWSVRGEQYF. The CDR3 region has the DNA TGTGCCTGGAGTGTACGGGGGGAGCAGTACTTC.

CDR3 protein: CASSRGQGRYTIYF. The CDR3 coding sequence is TGTGCCAGCAGCAGAGGACAGGGGCGATACACCATATATTTT. V usage is TRBV5-8 and J usage is TRBJ1-3; 9 nucleotides match TRBD1. Trimming at V came to 4 bases and at J to 8 bases, leaving 7 bases not matched to a gene. CDR3 size: 14 residues. Germline V gene data show CDR1 as SGHTS and CDR2 as YDEGEE.

The chain links TRBV30 to TRBJ2-5; tentative D call: TRBD1 (6 bases). Germline values: CDR1 GTSNPN, CDR2 SVGIG (reference sequence). V lost 3 bases and J 5 bases, leaving 22 bases between the germline ends. The CDR3 consists of 16 residues. CDR3 sequence (DNA): TGTGCCTGGAGGACAAGTGGACAGACGGGTAGGGAGACCCAGTACTTC. As protein: CAWRTSGQTGRETQYF. The variable domain in full, with the rest retrieved from reference TRBV30 and TRBJ2-5, is SQTIHQWPATLVQPVGSPLSLECTVEGTSNPNLYWYRQAAGRGLQLLFYSVGIGQISSEVPQNLSASRPQDRQFILSSKKLLLSDSGFYLCAWRTSGQTGRETQYFGPGTRLLVL.

This clone was seen repeatedly, ten times or more. The chain links TRBV4-1 to TRBJ2-1; 7 bases fit TRBD2. Germline loops: CDR1 MGHRA, CDR2 YSYEKL. CDR3 length: 14 amino acids. J lost 6 bases, V lost 3 bases, and 5 bases had no gene match. DNA of the CDR3: TGCGCCAGCAGCCAGAGACTAGCAGGCAATGAGCAGTTCTTC. Protein sequence: CASSQRLAGNEQFF.

The V call is TRBV19, the J call TRBJ1-5; no firm D call. Germline V gene data show CDR1 as LNHDA and CDR2 as SQIVND (reference sequence). CDR3 length: 15 amino acids. V was pared by 2 bases and J by 7 bases, with 15 bases between. For the CDR3, the DNA is TGTGCCAGTAGTATATCCCTTATAGGCGGGCAGCCCCAGCATTTT. As protein: CASSISLIGGQPQHF.

A single count supports this clone. V is TRBV11-1 and J is TRBJ2-2, with a weak D call TRBD2 (5 bases). The ends were cut back, 5 bases at V and 0 bases at J, with 10 bases in the middle. CDR1 is SGHAT, CDR2 FQDESV, per germline (reference sequence). The CDR3 loop spans 15 amino acids. CDR3 DNA sequence: TGTGCCAGCAGCCTTGCGGGCGCGAACACCGGGGAGCTGTTTTTT. Translation gives CASSLAGANTGELFF.

This chain connects TRBV6-5 to TRBJ1-4, with D perhaps TRBD1 (5 bases). Deletions cut 6 bases from V and 9 bases from J, with 17 bases between. Germline V CDR1 and CDR2: MNHEY, SVGAGI. CDR3 length: 14 residues. The CDR3 region is CASRPGLGDKKLFF. CDR3 coding DNA: TGTGCCAGCAGGCCGGGACTAGGGGATAAAAAACTGTTTTTT.

This rearrangement joins TRBV6-5 to TRBJ2-3; 11 nucleotides agree with TRBD1. Germline assignment: CDR1 MNHEY and CDR2 SVGAGI. V dropped 6 bases and J dropped 4; count of bases not matched to a gene: 6. The CDR3 runs 15 residues. CDR3: CASRVGTGGSDTQYF. For the CDR3, the DNA is TGTGCCAGCAGGGTTGGGACAGGGGGTTCAGATACGCAGTATTTT.

The CDR3 DNA follows: TGTGCCAGCAGCCCTCGGGAGGGGTGGTCCTACGAGCAGTACTTC. Its translation: CASSPREGWSYEQYF. The V gene is TRBV14, the J gene TRBJ2-7; 8 bases are shared with TRBD2. V lost 4 bases, J lost 1 base, and 6 bases stayed unmatched. Germline lookup yields CDR1 SGHDN and CDR2 FVKESK. This CDR3 has 15 amino acids.

The chain is built from TRBV6-5 and TRBJ1-5, with D hard to call. CDR3 size: 16 residues. The V end lost 0 bases, the J end lost 1 base, and 10 bases lay between the germline ends. Looked up from germline, CDR1 is MNHEY and CDR2 is SVGAGI. The CDR3, as DNA: TGTGCCAGCAGTTACTCCCCCGTCGGGAGCAATCAGCCCCAGCATTTT. Protein sequence: CASSYSPVGSNQPQHF.

This clone was detected only a few times. The chain combines TRBV7-3 with TRBJ1-5; TRBD1 matches 7 bases. J gave up 9 bases and V 5 bases, and 10 bases lay outside the gene matches. CDR1 and CDR2 (germline): SGHTA, FQGTGA. The CDR3 has 14 residues. Here the CDR3 reads CASSPTGALGPQHF. The CDR3 DNA reads TGTGCCAGCAGCCCAACAGGGGCCCTAGGGCCCCAGCATTTT.

V and J are TRBV27 and TRBJ2-7; 7 bases match TRBD1. Germline V gene data show CDR1 as MNHEY and CDR2 as SMNVEV (reference sequence). Trimming at V came to 5 bases and at J to 6 bases, leaving 10 bases not matched to a gene. This CDR3 region has 14 residues. CDR3 coding DNA: TGTGCCAGCAGTGATAGACAGGGTAGAGGCGAGCAGTACTTC. The encoded protein is CASSDRQGRGEQYF.

The V call is TRBV9, the J call TRBJ1-1; tentatively, D is TRBD1 (5 bases). The germline gives CDR1 SGDLS, CDR2 YYNGEE. The CDR3 contains 13 residues. V lost 5 bases and J lost 4, with 12 bases in between. CDR3 DNA sequence: TGTGCCAGCAGTGCTGGGGGGGGCACTGAAGCTTTCTTT. Protein sequence: CASSAGGGTEAFF.

The V gene is TRBV27, the J gene TRBJ2-7, with 8 nucleotides matching TRBD1. V lost 5 bases to trimming and J lost 5 bases; unmatched junction nucleotides: 8. The CDR3 is 14 residues long. Germline loops: CDR1 MNHEY, CDR2 SMNVEV (reference sequence). CDR3 in amino acids: CASSISDRDNEQYF. Here the CDR3 DNA reads TGTGCCAGCAGTATCTCGGACAGGGATAACGAGCAGTACTTC.

This clone was counted only a few times. The chain is built from TRBV5-4 and TRBJ1-2, with 7 bases that match TRBD1. Germline CDR1 and CDR2: SGHNT and YYREEE (reference sequence). The CDR3 extends over 17 amino acids. V lost 3 bases and J lost 0; bases outside the gene matches: 11. Written as DNA, the CDR3 is TGTGCCAGCAGCTCTTTGACAGGGCAGCTTGCTAACTATGGCTACACCTTC. It is translated as CASSSLTGQLANYGYTF.

J is TRBJ1-6 and V is TRBV18; D is undetermined. The CDR3 is 17 amino acids. With 1 base removed from V and 6 bases from J, the gap between germline ends came to 16 bases. The germline CDR1 and CDR2 sequences are KGHSH and LQKENI. CDR3 sequence reads: CASSPQAGITPNSPLHF. The CDR3 DNA follows: TGTGCCAGCTCACCACAGGCGGGGATTACCCCTAATTCACCCCTCCACTTT.

This chain links TRBV19 with TRBJ1-5; D ambiguous. Trimming took off 3 bases at V and 3 bases at J, with 9 bases between the two ends. The germline V gene has CDR1 LNHDA and CDR2 SQIVND (reference sequence). CDR3 length equals 14 residues. This CDR3 reads CASSINAYNQPQHF. CDR3 coding DNA: TGTGCCAGTAGTATTAACGCCTACAATCAGCCCCAGCATTTT.

The genes are TRBV9 and TRBJ2-7; D is uncertain. The length of the CDR3 is 13 residues. CDR1 SGDLS and CDR2 YYNGEE come from the germline V gene. Trimming took 2 bases from V and 3 from J, leaving 9 bases between them. CDR3 residues: CASSVGHNYEQYF. CDR3 DNA: TGTGCCAGCAGCGTGGGCCATAACTACGAGCAGTACTTC. The full variable domain, completed using reference TRBV9 and TRBJ2-7, is DSGVTQTPKHLITATGQRVTLRCSPRSGDLSVYWYQQSLDQGLQFLIQYYNGEERAKGNILERFSAQQFPDLHSELNLSSLELGDSALYFCASSVGHNYEQYFGPGTRLTVT.

This chain joins TRBV2 and TRBJ2-2; TRBD1 aligns across 7 bases. The junction had 8 bases not matched to a gene; V was cut back by 6 bases and J by 7 bases. The CDR3 is made up of 14 amino acids. Germline V gives CDR1 SNHLY, CDR2 FYNNEI. In DNA form, the CDR3 reads TGTGCCAGCAGCCGGGACAGCCGAAACGGGGAGCTGTTTTTT. Translating gives CASSRDSRNGELFF.

V and J are TRBV2 and TRBJ1-1; no firm D call. CDR3 length: 13 amino acids. CDR1 and CDR2 (germline): SNHLY, FYNNEI. Trimming left V 5 bases short and J 1 base short, with 8 bases between. The CDR3 region is CASSKESNTEAFF. CDR3 DNA sequence: TGTGCCAGCAGTAAGGAGTCGAACACTGAAGCTTTCTTT.

Here the CDR3 DNA reads TGTGCCACCAGCAGAGTTCAGAGAGGGTTTGGGGATGAGCAGTTCTTC. Translation gives CATSRVQRGFGDEQFF. The genes are TRBV15 and TRBJ2-1, with D perhaps matching TRBD2 (5 bases). Germline V gene data show CDR1 as LNHNV and CDR2 as YYDKDF (reference sequence). The CDR3 loop spans 16 amino acids. Deletions cut 1 base from V and 8 bases from J, with 18 bases between.